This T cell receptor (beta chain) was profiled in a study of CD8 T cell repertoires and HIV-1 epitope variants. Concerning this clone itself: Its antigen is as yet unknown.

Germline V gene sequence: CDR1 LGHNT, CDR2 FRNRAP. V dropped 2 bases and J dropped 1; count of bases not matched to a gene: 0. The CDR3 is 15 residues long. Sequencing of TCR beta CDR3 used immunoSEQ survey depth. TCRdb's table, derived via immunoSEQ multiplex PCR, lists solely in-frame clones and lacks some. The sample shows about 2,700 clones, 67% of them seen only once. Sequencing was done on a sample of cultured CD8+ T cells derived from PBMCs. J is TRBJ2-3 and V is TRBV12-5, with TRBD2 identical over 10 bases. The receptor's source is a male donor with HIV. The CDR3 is CASGLSGRGTDTQYF. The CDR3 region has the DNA TGTGCTAGTGGTTTGAGCGGGAGGGGCACAGATACGCAGTATTTT.